This TCR beta chain was identified during a study of monozygotic twins with inflammatory bowel disease. Both the TCRalpha cDNA and the TCRbeta cDNA were taken through two nested PCRs, lasting around 15 and 9 cycles. TCRdb re-called the 5' RACE reads and catalogs CDR3 proteins one per entry, DNA excluded. The listing contains approximately 390,000 distinct CDR3 sequences. Comment on this clonotype: Its target is not known.

CDR1 DFQATT and CDR2 SNEGSKA come from the germline V gene (reference sequence). This CDR3 region has 16 residues. After skipping T cell sorting, the authors isolated total RNA from whole blood. Regarding the study as a whole: Among IBD patients, fewer clonotypes were shared with others than among healthy twins, especially with disease activity. IBD patients displayed reduced TCRbeta diversity (inverse Simpson) when set against healthy co-twins.

The source is a human donor with ulcerative colitis or Crohn's disease, or a healthy co-twin of an affected twin (not recorded which). Input material: blood. The chain employs TRBV20-1 and TRBJ2-3; as DNA is missing, the TRBD2 call by TCRdb cannot be tested. The CDR3 is CSASERSGGYTDTQYF.